The source of this T cell receptor beta chain is a study of blood T cell repertoires in COVID-19. Study-wide context: COVID-19 samples from acute and convalescent phases originated in the United States, Italy and Spain.

Per the study methods: Scientists estimated how many nucleated cells there were by amplifying reference gene primers. Profiling relied on immunoSEQ multiplex PCR, and the TCRdb table lists in-frame clones only, not all of them. V, J and clone size were drawn from that table, and D and trimming were deduced from the DNA. The table shows more than 200,000 clones, with 86% occurring only once. The sequence derives from a man aged 25 to 40 with active or convalescent COVID-19. Sample: peripheral blood.

The CDR3 DNA sequence: TGTGCCAGCAGTGAAGACAGGGCCCCTAACTATGGCTACACCTTC. It encodes CASSEDRAPNYGYTF. The V call is TRBV2, the J call TRBJ1-2; maybe TRBD1 (6 bases). CDR1 is SNHLY, CDR2 FYNNEI, per germline. With 1 base removed from V and 0 bases from J, the gap between germline ends came to 9 bases. The CDR3 runs 15 residues. Using reference TRBV2 and TRBJ1-2 for the parts outside the CDR3, the full variable domain is EPEVTQTPSHQVTQMGQEVILRCVPISNHLYFYWYRQILGQKVEFLVSFYNNEISEKSEIFDDQFSVERPDGSNFTLKIRSTKLEDSAMYFCASSEDRAPNYGYTFGSGTRLTVV.